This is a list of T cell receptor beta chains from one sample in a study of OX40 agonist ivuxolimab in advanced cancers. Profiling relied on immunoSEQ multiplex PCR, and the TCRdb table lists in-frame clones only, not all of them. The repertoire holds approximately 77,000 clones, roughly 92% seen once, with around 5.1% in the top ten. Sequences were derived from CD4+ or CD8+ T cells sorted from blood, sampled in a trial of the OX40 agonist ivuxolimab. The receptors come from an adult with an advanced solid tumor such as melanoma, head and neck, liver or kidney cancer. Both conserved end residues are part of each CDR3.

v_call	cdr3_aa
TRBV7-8	CASSYRGRVYNEQFF
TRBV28	CASSLNWGNTGELFF
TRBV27	CASSLSWGIPDQPQHF
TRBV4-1	CASSQEVASWADTQYF
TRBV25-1	CASNKLGASGHNEQFF
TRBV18	CASSTGISYEQYF
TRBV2	CASSPDGGGNTIYF
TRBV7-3	CASSSGRNTEAFF
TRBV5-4	CASRTGTGIQETQYF
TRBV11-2	CASSSRTGYTGELFF
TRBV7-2	CASSSSGSPGDTQYF
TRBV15	CATSREGRPYNEQFF
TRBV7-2	CASSLGGYQETQYF
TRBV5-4	CASSLTPNSYNEQFF
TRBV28	CASSRQGYGYTF
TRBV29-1	CSVEVGAADTQYF
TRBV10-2	CASSESSGSADTQYF
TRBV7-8	CASSLEDSNYGYTF
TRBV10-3	CAISAGTSGVETQYF
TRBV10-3	CAISESHYGYTF
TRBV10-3	CATRATGTATNEKLFF
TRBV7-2	CASSSIGGQETQYF
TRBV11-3	CASSLDGSGGLLTKNIQYF
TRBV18	CASSPVLVGQPQHF
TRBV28	CASSLSPGERRELFF
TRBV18	CASSPGLSQGRNQPQHF
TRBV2	CASSVVGAGQFF
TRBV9	CASSVSGTLMQETQYF
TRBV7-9	CASSYQGARETQYF
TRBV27	CASIIPAETQYF
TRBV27	CASSFASPARGNQPQHF
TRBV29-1	CSVEGADRAYGYTF
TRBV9	CASSDPSYEQYF
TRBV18	CASSRAGDYEQYF
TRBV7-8	CASSSEAGRAYEQYF
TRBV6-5	CASSSTVLRRGEQYF
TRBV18	CASSPRRDTIYF
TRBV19	CASSIGRTLNQPQHF
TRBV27	CASSKRLAGGNEQYF
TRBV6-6	CASSYGGRADEQFF
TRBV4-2	CASSQERQGKPTNEKLFF
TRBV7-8	CASSSDGTEAFF
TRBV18	CASSPGAVNTEAFF
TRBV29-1	CSVEEVGGWGYTF
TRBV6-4	CASSSGTGRGETQYF